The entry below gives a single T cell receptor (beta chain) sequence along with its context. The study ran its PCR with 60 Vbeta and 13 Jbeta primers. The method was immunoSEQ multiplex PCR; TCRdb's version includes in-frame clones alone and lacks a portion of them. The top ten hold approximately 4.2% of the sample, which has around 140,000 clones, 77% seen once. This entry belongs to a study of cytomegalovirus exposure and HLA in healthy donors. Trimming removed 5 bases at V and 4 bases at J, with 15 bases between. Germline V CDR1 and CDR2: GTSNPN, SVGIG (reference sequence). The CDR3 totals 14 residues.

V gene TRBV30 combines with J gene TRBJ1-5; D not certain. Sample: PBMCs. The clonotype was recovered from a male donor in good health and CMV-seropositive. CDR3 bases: TGTGCCTGGGGCTCGGACTTTCGAAATCAGCCCCAGCATTTT. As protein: CAWGSDFRNQPQHF.